Shown below are 18 T cell receptor beta chains from a single sample sequenced in a study of control samples from healthy donors and cancer patients. TCRdb's copy holds only in-frame clones and misses some; the assay was immunoSEQ multiplex PCR. The sample yields 170,000 or so clones, around 94% seen once. Sequenced material: blood. The source of these receptors is a woman younger than 35 in good health.

The chain links TRBV6-5 to TRBJ2-1, with 8 bases identical to TRBD1. CDR3 size: 15 residues. V gave up 0 bases and J gave up 7 bases; unmatched junction bases: 5. The V gene's germline CDR1 is MNHEY and CDR2 SVGAGI. This chain's CDR3 is CASSYSSGGWNEQFF. The CDR3 nucleotides read TGTGCCAGCAGTTACTCCTCAGGGGGCTGGAATGAGCAGTTCTTC.

The rearrangement uses TRBV7-9 and TRBJ1-5; D remains ambiguous. The CDR3 contains 15 residues. Germline CDR1 reads SEHNR; CDR2 reads FQNEAQ (reference sequence). Trimming pared 2 bases from V and 2 bases from J, leaving 10 bases between. CDR3 region: CASSLYGGGNQPQHF. CDR3 coding DNA: TGTGCCAGCAGCTTATACGGTGGGGGCAATCAGCCCCAGCATTTT. Together with reference TRBV7-9 and TRBJ1-5, the CDR3 gives the full variable domain: DTGVSQNPRHKITKRGQNVTFRCDPISEHNRLYWYRQTLGQGPEFLTYFQNEAQLEKSRLLSDRFSAERPKGSFSTLEIQRTEQGDSAMYLCASSLYGGGNQPQHFGDGTRLSIL.

The chain links TRBV5-1 to TRBJ1-3, with TRBD1 as a possible D gene (5 bases). Trimming left V 0 bases short and J 2 bases short, with 15 bases between. The V gene's germline CDR1 is SGHRS and CDR2 YFSETQ. This CDR3 has 17 residues. This CDR3 is CASSLAYSGLAGNTIYF. The CDR3 region has the DNA TGCGCCAGCAGCTTGGCCTATTCGGGGCTTGCTGGAAACACCATATATTTT.

The chain uses TRBV27 and TRBJ2-7; possibly TRBD2 for D (6 bases). Trimming removed 2 bases at V and 0 bases at J, with 11 bases between. The length of the CDR3 is 15 residues. Germline V gene sequence: CDR1 MNHEY, CDR2 SMNVEV (reference sequence). The CDR3 region has the DNA TGTGCCAGCAGTTTAGGGAGGATTAGCTCCTACGAGCAGTACTTC. This translates into CASSLGRISSYEQYF.

The chain links TRBV7-6 to TRBJ1-2; D is uncertain. The CDR3 runs to 13 residues. Germline V lookup: CDR1 SGHVS, CDR2 FNYEAQ. The ends were cut back, 5 bases at V and 2 bases at J, with 9 bases in the middle. The chain's CDR3 is CASSPGLNYGYTF. CDR3 bases: TGTGCCAGCAGCCCAGGACTGAACTATGGCTACACCTTC.

This clone was observed a single time. This chain connects TRBV11-3 to TRBJ1-6; TRBD1 might be the D (6 bases). The CDR3 covers 17 residues. Deletions cut 5 bases from V and 3 bases from J, with 17 bases between. CDR1 is SGHNT, CDR2 YENEEA, per germline. The CDR3 spells CASSPQGSSIYNSPLHF. The CDR3 DNA is TGTGCCAGCAGCCCACAGGGATCCAGCATCTATAATTCACCCCTCCACTTT. The full variable domain, its missing parts supplied by reference TRBV11-3 and TRBJ1-6, is EAGVVQSPRYKIIEKKQPVAFWCNPISGHNTLYWYLQNLGQGPELLIRYENEEAVDDSQLPKDRFSAERLKGVDSTLKIQPAELGDSAVYLCASSPQGSSIYNSPLHFGNGTRLTVT.

The rearrangement links TRBV10-3 to TRBJ1-1, with D tentatively TRBD1 (6 bases). V was pared by 6 bases and J by 2 bases, with 10 bases between. CDR1 is ENHRY and CDR2 is SYGVKD in the germline V gene. This CDR3 region has 13 residues. The CDR3 sequence: CAIRTDSNTEAFF. CDR3 bases: TGTGCCATCAGGACGGACAGTAACACTGAAGCTTTCTTT.

The chain couples TRBV13 to TRBJ2-1, with D unclear. V was trimmed by 5 bases and J by 0 bases, leaving 5 bases between them. The CDR3 extends over 13 amino acids. CDR1 and CDR2 from the germline V gene are PRHDT and FYEKMQ (reference sequence). CDR3 loop: CASSPPSYNEQFF. In nucleotides, the CDR3 is TGTGCCAGCAGCCCCCCCTCCTACAATGAGCAGTTCTTC.

The CDR3 nucleotides are TGTGCCACCAGTGACCACCCCTTTAACACAGATACGCAGTATTTT. Its protein product is CATSDHPFNTDTQYF. The chain employs TRBV24-1 and TRBJ2-3; no firm D call. V was shortened by 4 bases and J by 2 bases, with 12 bases between the two germline ends. The CDR3 is 15 amino acids. The germline gives CDR1 KGHDR, CDR2 SFDVKD.

The chain carries TRBV19 and TRBJ2-1; D perhaps matches TRBD1 (6 bases). Germline CDR1 LNHDA, CDR2 SQIVND (reference sequence). The V end lost 5 bases, the J end lost 0 bases, and 17 bases lay between the germline ends. CDR3 length: 17 residues. CDR3 amino acids: CASSPPNQGISYNEQFF. The CDR3, as DNA: TGTGCCAGTAGTCCGCCTAATCAGGGGATCTCCTACAATGAGCAGTTCTTC. The variable domain in full, completed from reference TRBV19 and TRBJ2-1, reads DGGITQSPKYLFRKEGQNVTLSCEQNLNHDAMYWYRQDPGQGLRLIYYSQIVNDFQKGDIAEGYSVSREKKESFPLTVTSAQKNPTAFYLCASSPPNQGISYNEQFFGPGTRLTVL.

The CDR3 is CATSGPEAGANYGYTF. The CDR3 nucleotides read TGTGCCACCAGTGGTCCAGAGGCCGGTGCTAACTATGGCTACACCTTC. This chain joins TRBV24-1 and TRBJ1-2; D remains ambiguous. V was shortened by 5 bases and J by 0 bases, with 15 bases between the two germline ends. Germline loops: CDR1 KGHDR, CDR2 SFDVKD. The CDR3 has 16 residues.

This clone appeared a single time. The V gene is TRBV28, the J gene TRBJ1-1; no firm D call. The V and J ends lost 2 bases and 5 bases respectively, with 21 bases between them. The germline CDR1 and CDR2 sequences are MDHEN and SYDVKM. The CDR3 loop spans 17 amino acids. The CDR3 DNA reads as TGTGCCAGCAGTTTAATAGTCCCAGGAAGAAGCGGTACTGAAGCTTTCTTT. Amino acids: CASSLIVPGRSGTEAFF.

This clone has a single count. The rearrangement links TRBV20-1 to TRBJ2-3; D ambiguous. This CDR3 spans 14 amino acids. The V end lost 3 bases, the J end lost 0 bases, and 10 bases lay between the germline ends. Germline V CDR1 and CDR2: DFQATT, SNEGSKA (reference sequence). CDR3 sequence (DNA): TGCAGTGCTAGTGAGGCGACTAGCACAGATACGCAGTATTTT. As protein: CSASEATSTDTQYF.

This clone occurred once. The chain couples TRBV24-1 to TRBJ1-1; 7 bases fit TRBD1. Germline trimming cut 7 bases from V and 5 bases from J; bases unmatched to any gene: 6. The CDR3 is made up of 13 amino acids. Germline assignment: CDR1 KGHDR and CDR2 SFDVKD. The CDR3 reads CATREGAWTEAFF. The CDR3 DNA reads TGTGCCACCAGGGAGGGGGCTTGGACTGAAGCTTTCTTT.

CDR3 region: CASSYTSGGQETQYF. CDR3 sequence (DNA): TGTGCCAGCAGTTACACCAGCGGGGGACAAGAGACCCAGTACTTC. V is TRBV6-5 and J is TRBJ2-5, with 8 bases that match TRBD2. The germline CDR1 and CDR2 sequences are MNHEY and SVGAGI. V shed 2 bases and J 2 bases; nucleotides not matched to a gene: 4. The CDR3 is made up of 15 amino acids.

V usage is TRBV19 and J usage is TRBJ1-1; D is perhaps TRBD1 (5 bases). V lost 3 bases, J lost 6 bases, and 11 bases lay in between. Germline CDR1 reads LNHDA; CDR2 reads SQIVND (reference sequence). The CDR3 sequence is 13 residues long. As DNA, the CDR3 is TGTGCCAGTAGTATTAGCGGGGCCGCTGAAGCTTTCTTT. Its translation is CASSISGAAEAFF.

This sequence joins TRBV2 and TRBJ2-2; D not resolved. This CDR3 is 15 amino acids long. V was shortened by 4 bases and J by 1 base, with 10 bases between the two germline ends. Germline-derived CDR1 and CDR2 are SNHLY and FYNNEI. Written as DNA, the CDR3 is TGTGCCAGCAGTGGAGTAGATCTGAACACCGGGGAGCTGTTTTTT. This gives the protein CASSGVDLNTGELFF.

The chain joins TRBV28 to TRBJ1-3; no clear D. CDR3 length: 15 amino acids. CDR1 and CDR2 from the germline V gene are MDHEN and SYDVKM. V was pared by 5 bases and J by 4 bases, with 15 bases between. The CDR3: CASSPRRVAGNTIYF. The CDR3 DNA reads as TGTGCCAGCAGTCCGAGGAGAGTAGCGGGAAACACCATATATTTT.